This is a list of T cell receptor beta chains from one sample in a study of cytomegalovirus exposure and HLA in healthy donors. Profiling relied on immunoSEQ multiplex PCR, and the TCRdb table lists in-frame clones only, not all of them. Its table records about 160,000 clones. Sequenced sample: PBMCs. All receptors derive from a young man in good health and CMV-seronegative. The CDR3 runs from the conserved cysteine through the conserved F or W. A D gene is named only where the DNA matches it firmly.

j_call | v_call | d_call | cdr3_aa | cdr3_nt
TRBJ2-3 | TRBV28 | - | CASKGASEFPDTQYF | TGTGCCAGCAAGGGGGCTAGCGAATTCCCAGATACGCAGTATTTT
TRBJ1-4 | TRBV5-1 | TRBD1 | CASRSSGTGFEKLFF | TGCGCCAGCAGGAGCTCCGGGACAGGGTTTGAAAAACTGTTTTTT
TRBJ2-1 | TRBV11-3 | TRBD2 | CASSPRTSGRNNEQFF | TGTGCCAGCAGCCCTCGGACTAGCGGGAGGAACAATGAGCAGTTCTTC
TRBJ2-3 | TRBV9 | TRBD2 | CASSVESGSWDTQYF | TGTGCCAGCAGCGTAGAGAGCGGGAGTTGGGATACGCAGTATTTT
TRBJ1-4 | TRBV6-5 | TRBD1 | CASSYLSDRGSGKLFF | TGTGCCAGCAGTTACTTATCAGACAGGGGGTCTGGGAAACTGTTTTTT
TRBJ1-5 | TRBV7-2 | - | CASSLGGSPQPQHF | TGTGCCAGCAGCCTCGGAGGGTCACCTCAGCCCCAGCATTTT
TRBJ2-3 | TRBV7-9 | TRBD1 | CASSLWGTEGGAQYF | TGTGCCAGCAGCTTATGGGGGACAGAGGGTGGGGCGCAGTATTTT
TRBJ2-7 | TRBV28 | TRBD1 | CASSTGTGGHEQYF | TGTGCCAGCAGTACTGGTACAGGGGGCCACGAGCAGTACTTC
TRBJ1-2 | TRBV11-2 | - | CASSLSASANYGYTF | TGTGCCAGCAGCTTGAGCGCGTCTGCTAACTATGGCTACACCTTC
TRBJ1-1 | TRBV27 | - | CASSYDRGLGTEAFF | TGTGCCAGCAGTTACGACCGAGGGCTAGGCACTGAAGCTTTCTTT
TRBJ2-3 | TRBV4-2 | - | CASSALRDTQYF | TGTGCCAGCAGCGCTCTCCGGGATACGCAGTATTTT
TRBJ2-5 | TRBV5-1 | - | CASSLDTSGETQYF | TGCGCCAGCAGCTTGGATACGAGCGGGGAGACCCAGTACTTC
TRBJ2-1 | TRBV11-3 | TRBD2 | CASSRKGPTSGIYNEQFF | TGTGCCAGCAGCCGTAAGGGTCCCACTAGCGGTATTTACAATGAGCAGTTCTTC
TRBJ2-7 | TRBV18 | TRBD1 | CASSPGTVSYEQYF | TGTGCCAGCTCGCCGGGGACAGTCTCCTACGAGCAGTACTTC
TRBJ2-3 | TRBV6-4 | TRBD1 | CASSEDRSTDTQYF | TGTGCCAGCAGTGAGGACAGGAGCACAGATACGCAGTATTTT
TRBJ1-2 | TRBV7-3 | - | CASSPGGPYGYTF | TGTGCCAGCAGCCCGGGGGGGCCCTATGGCTACACCTTC
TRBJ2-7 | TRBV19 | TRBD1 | CASSRSGGTYEQYF | TGTGCCAGTAGTAGGTCAGGGGGAACCTACGAGCAGTACTTC
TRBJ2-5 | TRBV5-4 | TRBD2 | CASRRTSGSGETQYF | TGTGCCAGCAGGCGGACTAGCGGGAGTGGGGAGACCCAGTACTTC
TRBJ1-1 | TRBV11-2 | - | CASSLAVITEAFF | TGTGCCAGCAGCTTAGCGGTCATCACTGAAGCTTTCTTT
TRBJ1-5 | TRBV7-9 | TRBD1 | CASSLVGQGNQPQHF | TGTGCCAGCAGCTTAGTGGGACAGGGCAATCAGCCCCAGCATTTT
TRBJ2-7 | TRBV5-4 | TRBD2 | CASSSASGATYEQYF | TGTGCCAGCAGCTCAGCTAGCGGGGCCACCTACGAGCAGTACTTC
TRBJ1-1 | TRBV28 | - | CASRPGQTLNTEAFF | TGTGCCAGCAGGCCCGGACAGACCCTTAACACTGAAGCTTTCTTT
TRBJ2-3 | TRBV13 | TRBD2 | CASSSGTSGRMGSTDTQYF | TGTGCCAGCAGCTCCGGGACTAGCGGGAGGATGGGTAGCACAGATACGCAGTATTTT
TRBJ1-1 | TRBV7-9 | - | CASSLGKQVDTEAFF | TGTGCCAGCAGCCTAGGGAAACAGGTCGACACTGAAGCTTTCTTT
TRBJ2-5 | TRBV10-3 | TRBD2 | CAIRPGTSGSWEETQYF | TGTGCCATCAGGCCCGGGACTAGCGGGAGTTGGGAAGAGACCCAGTACTTC
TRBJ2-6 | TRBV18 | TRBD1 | CASSPSGTGTGSGANVLTF | TGTGCCAGCTCACCCTCGGGGACAGGGACCGGCTCTGGGGCCAACGTCCTGACTTTC
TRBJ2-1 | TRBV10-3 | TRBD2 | CAISETLAGSYEQFF | TGTGCCATCAGTGAGACACTAGCGGGATCTTATGAGCAGTTCTTC
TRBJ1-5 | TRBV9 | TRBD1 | CASSVEGQGNQPQHF | TGTGCCAGCAGCGTAGAGGGACAGGGAAATCAGCCCCAGCATTTT
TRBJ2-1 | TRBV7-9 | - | CASSSLISGASYNEQFF | TGTGCCAGCAGCTCTCTTATTAGCGGAGCCTCCTACAATGAGCAGTTCTTC
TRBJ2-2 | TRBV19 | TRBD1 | CASKNRGLVGTGELFF | TGTGCCAGTAAGAACAGGGGGCTTGTGGGGACCGGGGAGCTGTTTTTT
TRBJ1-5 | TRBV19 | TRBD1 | CASRADRGGHQPQHF | TGTGCCAGTAGAGCTGACAGGGGAGGTCATCAGCCCCAGCATTTT
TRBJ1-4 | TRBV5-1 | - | CASSLDSGDEKLFF | TGCGCCAGCAGCTTAGATTCGGGGGATGAAAAACTGTTTTTT
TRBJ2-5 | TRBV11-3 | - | CASSRTAEETQYF | TGTGCCAGCAGCCGGACAGCCGAAGAGACCCAGTACTTC
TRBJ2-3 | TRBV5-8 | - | CASSPPQGRLFGDTQYF | TGTGCCAGCAGCCCTCCCCAAGGGAGACTCTTCGGAGATACGCAGTATTTT